These 13 T cell receptor beta chains originate from one sample sequenced in a study of blood T cell repertoires in COVID-19. The table came from immunoSEQ multiplex PCR; TCRdb's copy has only in-frame clones and leaves some out. The table includes approximately 450,000 clones, about 89% detected once. The sample comprised peripheral blood. Receptor source: a woman under 40 with acute or convalescent COVID-19.

The chain has TRBV5-1 and TRBJ1-5; 7 bases line up with TRBD1. The CDR3 covers 15 residues. Trimming at V came to 4 bases and at J to 6 bases, leaving 10 bases not matched to a gene. Germline CDR1 is SGHRS and CDR2 is YFSETQ. The CDR3 nucleotides read TGCGCCAGCAGCCTGCTAGGGGGCGGTGGTCAGCCCCAGCATTTT. Translated: CASSLLGGGGQPQHF.

This chain uses TRBV19 with TRBJ1-5; D not resolved. The germline V gene encodes CDR1 LNHDA and CDR2 SQIVND (reference sequence). The CDR3 consists of 13 residues. V lost 2 bases and J lost 4, with 6 bases in between. In nucleotides, the CDR3 is TGTGCCAGTAGTATAACGCGGAATCAGCCCCAGCATTTT. Translating it yields CASSITRNQPQHF. Using reference TRBV19 and TRBJ1-5 for the parts outside the CDR3, the full variable domain is DGGITQSPKYLFRKEGQNVTLSCEQNLNHDAMYWYRQDPGQGLRLIYYSQIVNDFQKGDIAEGYSVSREKKESFPLTVTSAQKNPTAFYLCASSITRNQPQHFGDGTRLSIL.

On this clone: Other DNA sequences in this sample translate to the same CDR3. The chain employs TRBV4-1 and TRBJ2-2, with D unclear. The CDR3 is 14 amino acids. The V and J ends lost 0 bases and 4 bases respectively, with 6 bases between them. The germline V gene encodes CDR1 MGHRA and CDR2 YSYEKL. The CDR3 here is CASSQDRGTGELFF. CDR3 DNA sequence: TGCGCCAGCAGCCAAGATCGCGGCACCGGGGAGCTGTTTTTT.

The J gene is TRBJ2-7, the V gene TRBV10-2; 12 bases agree with TRBD2. V lost 8 bases to trimming and J lost 2 bases; unmatched junction nucleotides: 10. Germline V gives CDR1 WSHSY, CDR2 SAAADI. The CDR3 is 16 amino acids. The CDR3 reads CASHGTSGPLAYEQYF. The CDR3 DNA reads as TGCGCCAGCCACGGGACTAGCGGGCCATTGGCCTACGAGCAGTACTTC.

J is TRBJ1-3 and V is TRBV7-6, with D tentatively TRBD1 (6 bases). The germline V gene has CDR1 SGHVS and CDR2 FNYEAQ. The CDR3 has 17 residues. Trimming took 4 bases from V and 2 from J, leaving 18 bases between them. The CDR3 coding sequence is TGTGCCAGCAGCTCACGAGGCGGGGGGGGCACTGGAAACACCATATATTTT. It yields the protein CASSSRGGGGTGNTIYF.

The gene calls are TRBV7-6 and TRBJ2-5; 9 nucleotides align to TRBD1. The CDR3 has 14 residues. Germline trimming cut 3 bases from V and 5 bases from J; bases unmatched to any gene: 4. Germline lookup yields CDR1 SGHVS and CDR2 FNYEAQ. The CDR3 DNA follows: TGTGCCAGCAGCTTGACAGGGGGTTTGGAGACCCAGTACTTC. Protein sequence: CASSLTGGLETQYF.

Written as DNA, the CDR3 is TGTGCCAGCACCCATCGAGCCGGGTCTCACGAGCAGTACTTC. Protein product: CASTHRAGSHEQYF. The chain recombines TRBV5-6 with TRBJ2-7; no reliable D call. Per germline, CDR1 SGHDT and CDR2 YYEEEE. The CDR3 contains 14 residues. Trimming cost V 6 bases and J 5 bases, with 18 bases left between them.

A single count supports this clone. Written as DNA, the CDR3 is TGTGCCAGCAGCTACAGCGGGGGGGCTTTGGAGACCCAGTACTTC. This gives the protein CASSYSGGALETQYF. The chain recombines TRBV7-3 with TRBJ2-5, with 10 bases aligning to TRBD2. There are 15 residues in the CDR3. The V segment lost 4 bases and the J segment 5 bases; nucleotides outside the gene matches: 7. Germline lookup yields CDR1 SGHTA and CDR2 FQGTGA.

This clone has a single count. The chain has TRBV7-2 and TRBJ2-3; 9 nucleotides align to TRBD1. The CDR3 runs 15 residues. Germline CDR1 SGHTA, CDR2 FQGNSA. Germline trimming cut 5 bases from V and 3 bases from J; bases unmatched to any gene: 6. This chain's CDR3 is CASSTGTGRTDTQYF. The CDR3, as DNA: TGTGCCAGCAGCACCGGGACAGGGAGGACAGATACGCAGTATTTT.

The CDR3 region has the DNA TGCAGCGTTCAGGGGGTGTTGAGCACTGAAGCTTTCTTT. Its translation is CSVQGVLSTEAFF. The gene calls are TRBV29-1 and TRBJ1-1, with 7 bases identical to TRBD1. CDR3 length: 13 residues. Germline CDR1 and CDR2: SQVTM and ANQGSEA. V lost 5 bases to trimming and J lost 4 bases; unmatched junction nucleotides: 7.

The chain employs TRBV11-2 and TRBJ1-3; D gene uncertain. The CDR3 extends over 16 amino acids. In germline, CDR1 is SGHAT, CDR2 FQNNGV. Trimming pared 1 base from V and 1 base from J, leaving 11 bases between. The CDR3 region is CASSLGGTTSGNTIYF. The CDR3 bases are TGTGCCAGCAGCTTAGGAGGCACTACATCTGGAAACACCATATATTTT.

The chain uses TRBV4-1 and TRBJ2-5; 8 positions match TRBD2. The CDR3 has 15 amino acids. V was pared by 1 base and J by 5 bases, with 6 bases of the junction left unmatched. Germline assignment: CDR1 MGHRA and CDR2 YSYEKL. This chain's CDR3 is CASSQVAGGSETQYF. The CDR3 bases are TGCGCCAGCAGCCAAGTTGCGGGGGGAAGTGAGACCCAGTACTTC.

The chain links TRBV28 to TRBJ1-5; TRBD1 aligns across 8 bases. The germline V gene encodes CDR1 MDHEN and CDR2 SYDVKM. The junction had 11 bases not matched to a gene; V was cut back by 9 bases and J by 4 bases. The CDR3 is 15 amino acids. The CDR3 DNA reads as TGTGCCAGTACGAAACTAGACAGGGGTAATCAGCCCCAGCATTTT. Its translation: CASTKLDRGNQPQHF.